This TCR beta chain comes out of a study of vaccination and CD4 T cells after COVID-19. Cultured CD4+ T cell DNA was sequenced using the Oncomine TCR Beta short-read assay. TCRdb reanalysed the PCR reads using MiXCR and keeps one entry per CDR3 protein. This table holds about 5,000 distinct CDR3 sequences, 46% found once. Treatment specified: roughly ten-day PBMC culture with coronavirus spike peptide pools or control peptides (ViraFEST assay). The CDR3 runs 20 residues. Germline CDR1 and CDR2: DFQATT and SNEGSKA (reference sequence). As for this clonotype: The antigen is unknown. One junction end disagrees with the germline gene, perhaps due to a read error.

The TCR comes from a human donor who had recovered from COVID-19. Sequenced: CD4+ T cells from blood, cultured in vitro. The chain links TRBV20-1 to TRBJ1-3; maybe TRBD1 (5 bases). The CDR3 DNA reads as TGCAGTGCTAGGGCGCTTCGTTTCGAAGCAGGACACAACTATGGAAACACCTTATATTTT. This sequence encodes CSARALRFEAGHNYGNTLYF.